This T cell receptor (beta chain) was profiled in a study of blood T cell repertoires in COVID-19. The wider study: The origin of the acute and convalescent COVID-19 samples was the United States, Italy and Spain.

Measured with immunoSEQ multiplex PCR; TCRdb has only the in-frame clones, and not every one. This sample has tens of thousands of clones, with about three quarters found just once. Germline V gene lookup returns CDR1 SGHRS and CDR2 YFSETQ. This CDR3 has 13 amino acids. Trimming left V 7 bases short and J 1 base short, with 11 bases between. Specimen: peripheral blood. The clonotype comes from a man between 65 and 80 years old with active or convalescent COVID-19. The rearrangement uses TRBV5-1 and TRBJ1-1; a weak D match, TRBD1 (5 bases). The CDR3, as DNA: TGCGCCAGCGGGGACGGGAGGAACACTGAAGCTTTCTTT. Protein sequence: CASGDGRNTEAFF.